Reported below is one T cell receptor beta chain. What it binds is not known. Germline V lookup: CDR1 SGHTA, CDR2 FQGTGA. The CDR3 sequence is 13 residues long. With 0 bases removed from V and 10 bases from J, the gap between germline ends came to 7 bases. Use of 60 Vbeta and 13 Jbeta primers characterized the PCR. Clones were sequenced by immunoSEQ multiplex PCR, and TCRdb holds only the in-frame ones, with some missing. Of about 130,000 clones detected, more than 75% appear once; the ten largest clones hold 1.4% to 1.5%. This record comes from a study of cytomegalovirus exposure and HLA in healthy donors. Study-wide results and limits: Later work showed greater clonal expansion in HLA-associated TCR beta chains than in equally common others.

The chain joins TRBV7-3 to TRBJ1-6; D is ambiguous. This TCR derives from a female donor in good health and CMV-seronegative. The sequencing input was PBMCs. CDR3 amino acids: CASSLTRGSPLHF. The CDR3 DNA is TGTGCCAGCAGCTTAACGCGCGGATCACCCCTCCACTTT.